Sequencing of this TCR beta chain was carried out in a study of chemoradiotherapy in HPV16-positive cancers. Germline lookup yields CDR1 MDHEN and CDR2 SYDVKM. The length of the CDR3 is 12 residues. Comment on this clone: Antigen: not known.

TCRdb's table, derived via immunoSEQ multiplex PCR, lists solely in-frame clones and lacks some. This table holds about 7,300 clones, roughly 91% found once. Repeated repertoire sampling spanned the course of chemoradiotherapy. Study-wide points: HPV-responsive T-cell expansion during chemoradiotherapy was linked to improved recurrence-free survival in HPV16-positive patients. Candidate HPV-specific clones and E7-related TCR motifs grew in tumor during treatment.

Sample acquisition took place from a patient who underwent chemoradiotherapy. The chain carries TRBV28 and TRBJ2-3, with a possible D match to TRBD2 (6 bases). The source of this sequence is a human donor with HPV-associated anogenital cancer. CDR3 in amino acids: CAHGGNTDTQYF. CDR3 sequence (DNA): TGTGCGCACGGGGGAAACACAGATACGCAGTATTTT.